These 12 T cell receptor beta chains were sequenced from one sample in a study of T cells after yellow fever vaccination. TCRdb reprocessed the 5' RACE reads via MiXCR and lists one record per CDR3 protein. The table has about 320,000 distinct CDR3 sequences, around 4.5% seen once. This sample comprised PBMCs, obtained 15 days after the yellow fever booster vaccination. The receptors shown here come from a man in his late teens or twenties who received the YFV17D yellow fever vaccine.

This clonotype was found a few times. The CDR3 DNA is TGCGCCAGCAGCGCGACTAGCGGGGGGGCTCCAGAGACCCAGTACTTC. Translation: CASSATSGGAPETQYF. The chain has TRBV5-1 and TRBJ2-5; 14 positions agree with TRBD2. V lost 4 bases, J lost 4 bases, and 6 bases stayed unmatched. Germline V gene data show CDR1 as SGHRS and CDR2 as YFSETQ. CDR3 size: 16 residues.

This clonotype has a handful of counts. The chain uses TRBV7-2 and TRBJ2-5, with TRBD1 identical over 8 bases. This CDR3 has 17 residues. The germline gives CDR1 SGHTA, CDR2 FQGNSA. The junction had 16 bases not matched to a gene; V was cut back by 5 bases and J by 5 bases. The CDR3 loop reads CASSPPPGQAPLETQYF. The DNA of the CDR3 is TGTGCCAGCAGCCCCCCCCCGGGACAGGCGCCGTTGGAGACCCAGTACTTC. Drawing the rest from reference TRBV7-2 and TRBJ2-5, the complete variable domain is GAGVSQSPSNKVTEKGKDVELRCDPISGHTALYWYRQSLGQGLEFLIYFQGNSAPDKSGLPSDRFSAERTGGSVSTLTIQRTQQEDSAVYLCASSPPPGQAPLETQYFGPGTRLLVL.

The rearrangement uses TRBV21-1 and TRBJ2-7; the table's D call of TRBD2 was not tested on the DNA. TRBV21-1 constitutes a pseudogene. The CDR3 is 22 residues long. This CDR3 reads CASSRRRPHPAFQGRVGDEQYV. The CDR3 DNA sequence: TGTGCCAGCAGCCGGCGCAGGCCGCATCCAGCTTTTCAGGGTCGGGTAGGGGACGAGCAGTACGTC.

This clonotype was seen many times. The chain recombines TRBV7-2 with TRBJ1-2; D remains unclear. Germline CDR1 SGHTA, CDR2 FQGNSA. V lost 1 base to trimming and J lost 8 bases, with 14 bases between them. The CDR3 extends over 14 amino acids. Here the CDR3 DNA reads TGTGCCAGCAGCTTAGTGTTCGGGGTCCGCGGCTACACCTTC. This gives the protein CASSLVFGVRGYTF. Full variable domain (missing parts from reference TRBV7-2 and TRBJ1-2): GAGVSQSPSNKVTEKGKDVELRCDPISGHTALYWYRQSLGQGLEFLIYFQGNSAPDKSGLPSDRFSAERTGGSVSTLTIQRTQQEDSAVYLCASSLVFGVRGYTFGSGTRLTVV.

The genes are TRBV19 and TRBJ1-1; D not resolved. CDR3 size: 13 residues. From germline, CDR1 is LNHDA and CDR2 SQIVND (reference sequence). The V end lost 3 bases, the J end lost 4 bases, and 9 bases lay between the germline ends. The CDR3 bases are TGTGCCAGTAGTATTGAGCGGCCCACTGAAGCTTTCTTT. Protein sequence: CASSIERPTEAFF.

This clonotype was counted a few times. The chain couples TRBV12-3 or TRBV12-4 to TRBJ2-3; D uncertain. The CDR3 is 13 residues long. The V and J ends lost 6 bases and 4 bases respectively, with 11 bases between them. The CDR3 sequence: CASRNGFSDTQYF. The CDR3 DNA follows: TGTGCCAGCAGAAACGGGTTTTCAGATACGCAGTATTTT.

This clonotype turned up a few times. The chain has TRBV28 and TRBJ2-7; weak D call: TRBD1 (5 bases). The CDR3 runs 14 residues. CDR1 MDHEN and CDR2 SYDVKM come from the germline V gene. V was pared by 5 bases and J by 4 bases, with 15 bases between. CDR3 in amino acids: CASSQTAAEYEQYV. The CDR3 coding sequence is TGTGCCAGCAGTCAGACAGCTGCCGAATACGAGCAGTACGTC.

Ten or more counts support this clonotype. The chain has TRBV4-3 and TRBJ1-2; D unclear. The CDR3 runs to 14 residues. The germline V and J ends were trimmed by 0 bases and 2 bases, with 7 bases remaining between them. The germline V gene encodes CDR1 LGHNA and CDR2 YSLEER. CDR3 bases: TGCGCCAGCAGCCAAGAGCCGGGGAACTATGGCTACACCTTC. Encoded protein: CASSQEPGNYGYTF.

At least ten counts were recorded for this clonotype. This sequence joins TRBV7-2 and TRBJ2-5; tentatively, D is TRBD1 (5 bases). Per the germline V gene, CDR1 is SGHTA and CDR2 is FQGNSA. The CDR3 sequence is 14 residues long. Between the trimmed V and J ends, which lost 1 base and 3 bases, there was a span of 9 bases. CDR3 nucleotides: TGTGCCAGCAGCTTAGGGGGCCTGGAAGAGACCCAGTACTTC. Amino acid sequence: CASSLGGLEETQYF.

This clonotype was found many times. This rearrangement joins TRBV5-1 to TRBJ2-4, with D hard to call. This CDR3 spans 13 amino acids. The V and J ends lost 0 bases and 7 bases respectively, with 8 bases between them. From germline, CDR1 is SGHRS and CDR2 YFSETQ. CDR3 region: CASSLGVRNIQYF. The CDR3 DNA is TGCGCCAGCAGCTTGGGAGTACGTAACATTCAGTACTTC.

This clonotype was recorded once. The rearrangement joins TRBV24-1 to TRBJ1-5; D possibly corresponds to TRBD1 (6 bases). Germline loops: CDR1 KGHDR, CDR2 SFDVKD. Deletions cut 7 bases from V and 0 bases from J, with 15 bases between. The length of the CDR3 is 16 residues. CDR3 loop: CATSARDTYSNQPQHF. CDR3 nucleotides: TGTGCCACCAGCGCAAGGGACACCTATAGCAATCAGCCCCAGCATTTT.

This clonotype was recorded at least ten times. The rearrangement links TRBV12-3 or TRBV12-4 to TRBJ2-7; D gene uncertain. The CDR3 has 14 residues. The V end lost 2 bases, the J end lost 2 bases, and 10 bases lay between the germline ends. The CDR3 loop is CASSLFGQTYEQYF. CDR3 nucleotides: TGTGCCAGCAGTTTATTCGGCCAGACCTACGAGCAGTACTTC.